The present entry profiles one T cell receptor (beta chain) with its context. Being one base from a much bigger clone, this may be a read error. Extractions gave at least 5 micrograms of total RNA per sample. This CDR3 comprises 14 residues. The germline V gene has CDR1 LNHNV and CDR2 YYDKDF (reference sequence). V shed 3 bases and J shed 2 bases, with 11 bases lying between them. Then a second PCR, running roughly 6 to 11 cycles, was carried out with a sample-barcoded 5' primer and a J-beta primer mix. A minimum of 2.5 million CDR3-containing paired-end reads was obtained for each sample. In TCRdb, the 5' RACE reads were re-called with MiXCR into one record per CDR3 protein. The sample comprises roughly 700,000 distinct CDR3 sequences, more than 40% of which are singletons, and roughly a third rests with the top ten. The data belong to a study of blood T cells in healthy people across ages.

The sample comprised blood. The gene calls are TRBV15 and TRBJ2-7; tentative D call: TRBD1 (5 bases). This clonotype was obtained from a woman in her sixties or seventies in good health. This chain's CDR3 is CATSSDPRAYEQYF. For the CDR3, the DNA is TGTGCCACCAGCAGTGATCCCAGGGCCTACGAGCAGTACTTC. The full variable domain, with the rest looked up from reference TRBV15 and TRBJ2-7, is DAMVIQNPRYQVTQFGKPVTLSCSQTLNHNVMYWYQQKSSQAPKLLFHYYDKDFNNEADTPDNFQSRRPNTSFCFLDIRSPGLGDTAMYLCATSSDPRAYEQYFGPGTRLTVT.